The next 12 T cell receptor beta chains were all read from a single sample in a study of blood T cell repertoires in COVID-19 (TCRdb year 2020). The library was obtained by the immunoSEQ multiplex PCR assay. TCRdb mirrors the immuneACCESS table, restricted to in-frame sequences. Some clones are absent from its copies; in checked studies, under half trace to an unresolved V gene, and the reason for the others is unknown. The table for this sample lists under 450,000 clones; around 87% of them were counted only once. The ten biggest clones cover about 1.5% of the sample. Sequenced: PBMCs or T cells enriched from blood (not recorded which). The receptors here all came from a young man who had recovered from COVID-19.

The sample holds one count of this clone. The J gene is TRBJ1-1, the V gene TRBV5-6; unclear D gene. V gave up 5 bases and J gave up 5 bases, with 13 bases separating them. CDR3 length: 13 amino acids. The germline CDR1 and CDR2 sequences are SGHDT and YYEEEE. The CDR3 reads CASSPPLRTEAFF. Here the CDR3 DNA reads TGTGCCAGCAGTCCCCCACTTCGAACTGAAGCTTTCTTT.

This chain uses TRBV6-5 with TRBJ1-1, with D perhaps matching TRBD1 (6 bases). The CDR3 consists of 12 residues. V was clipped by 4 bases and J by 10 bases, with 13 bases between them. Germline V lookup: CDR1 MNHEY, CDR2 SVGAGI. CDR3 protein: CASSSNRVGAFF. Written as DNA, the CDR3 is TGTGCCAGCAGTTCAAACAGGGTGGGAGCTTTCTTT.

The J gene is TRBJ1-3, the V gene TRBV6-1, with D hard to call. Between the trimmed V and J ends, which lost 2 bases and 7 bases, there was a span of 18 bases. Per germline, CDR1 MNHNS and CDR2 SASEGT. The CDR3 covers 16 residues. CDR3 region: CASSEQARLRPNTIYF. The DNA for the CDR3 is TGTGCCAGCAGTGAACAGGCAAGGTTAAGGCCGAACACCATATATTTT.

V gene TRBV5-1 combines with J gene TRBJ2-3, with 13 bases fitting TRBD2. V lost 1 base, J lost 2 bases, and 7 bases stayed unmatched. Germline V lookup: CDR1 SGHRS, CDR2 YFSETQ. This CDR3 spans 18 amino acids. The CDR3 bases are TGCGCCAGCAGCTTGTCCCCACTAGCGGGGGGGGACACAGATACGCAGTATTTT. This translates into CASSLSPLAGGDTDTQYF.

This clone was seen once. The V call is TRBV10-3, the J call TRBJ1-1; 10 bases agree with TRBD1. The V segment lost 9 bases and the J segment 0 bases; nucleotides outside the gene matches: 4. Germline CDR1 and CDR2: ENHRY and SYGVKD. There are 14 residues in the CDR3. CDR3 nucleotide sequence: TGTGCCATTGGGACAGGGGCCCTGAACACTGAAGCTTTCTTT. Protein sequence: CAIGTGALNTEAFF.

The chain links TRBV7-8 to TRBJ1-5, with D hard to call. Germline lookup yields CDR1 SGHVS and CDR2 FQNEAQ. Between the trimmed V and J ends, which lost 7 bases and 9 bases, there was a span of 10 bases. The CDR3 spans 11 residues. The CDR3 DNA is TGTGCCAGCACTTCTGAGGGGCCCCAGCATTTT. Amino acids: CASTSEGPQHF.

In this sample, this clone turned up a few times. The CDR3 DNA reads TGTGCCAGCAGGCCGGCAGGGGGCGGTGGCTACACCTTC. Translation gives CASRPAGGGGYTF. The chain combines TRBV27 with TRBJ1-2; 8 bases match TRBD1. The CDR3 length is 13 residues. V shed 6 bases, J shed 7 bases, and the junction held 7 bases outside the gene matches. Looked up from germline, CDR1 is MNHEY and CDR2 is SMNVEV (reference sequence).

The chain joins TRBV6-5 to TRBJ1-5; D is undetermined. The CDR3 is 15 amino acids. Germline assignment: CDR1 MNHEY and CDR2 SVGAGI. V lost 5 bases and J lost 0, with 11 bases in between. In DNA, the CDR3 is TGTGCCAGCAGTCCTCGGGTTTTTAGCAATCAGCCCCAGCATTTT. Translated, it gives CASSPRVFSNQPQHF.

Here the CDR3 reads CASSLSGGYTEAFF. The CDR3 bases are TGCGCCAGCAGCTTGTCGGGGGGGTACACTGAAGCTTTCTTT. V gene TRBV5-1 combines with J gene TRBJ1-1, with D perhaps TRBD1 (5 bases). Looked up from germline, CDR1 is SGHRS and CDR2 is YFSETQ. The CDR3 has 14 amino acids. Trimming removed 1 base from V and 3 bases from J, with 10 bases in between.

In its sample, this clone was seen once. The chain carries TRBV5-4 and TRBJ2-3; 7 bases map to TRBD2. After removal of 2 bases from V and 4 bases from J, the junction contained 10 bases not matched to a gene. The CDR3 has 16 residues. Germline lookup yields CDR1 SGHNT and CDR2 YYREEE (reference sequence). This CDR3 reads CASSFLSGVGSDTQYF. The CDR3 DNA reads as TGTGCCAGCAGCTTTCTGAGCGGGGTCGGCTCAGATACGCAGTATTTT.

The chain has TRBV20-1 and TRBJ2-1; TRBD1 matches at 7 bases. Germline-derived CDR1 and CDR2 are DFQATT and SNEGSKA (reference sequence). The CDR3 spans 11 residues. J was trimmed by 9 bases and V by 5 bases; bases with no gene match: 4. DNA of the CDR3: TGCAGTGCTTTCAGGGGGTCTGAGCAGTTCTTC. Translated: CSAFRGSEQFF.

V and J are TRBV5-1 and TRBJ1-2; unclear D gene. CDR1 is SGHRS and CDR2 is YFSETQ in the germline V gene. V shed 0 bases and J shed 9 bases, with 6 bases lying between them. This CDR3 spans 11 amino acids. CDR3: CASSLDGSYTF. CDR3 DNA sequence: TGCGCCAGCAGCTTGGACGGGAGCTACACCTTC.